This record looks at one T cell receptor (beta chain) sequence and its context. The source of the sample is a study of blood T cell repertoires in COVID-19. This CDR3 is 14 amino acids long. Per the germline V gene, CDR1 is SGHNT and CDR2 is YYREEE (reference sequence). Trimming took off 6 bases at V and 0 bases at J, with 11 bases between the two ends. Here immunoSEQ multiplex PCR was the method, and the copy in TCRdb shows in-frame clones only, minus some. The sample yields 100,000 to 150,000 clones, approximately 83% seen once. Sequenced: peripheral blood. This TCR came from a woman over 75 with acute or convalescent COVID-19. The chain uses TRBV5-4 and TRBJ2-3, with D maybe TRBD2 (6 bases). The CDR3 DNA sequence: TGTGCCAGCAACCTCGGGGGAAGCACAGATACGCAGTATTTT. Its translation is CASNLGGSTDTQYF.